The 2 T cell receptor beta chains reported below all come from one sample, sequenced in a study of T-cell reconstitution after alpha-beta-depleted transplantation in children. Unique molecular identifiers were incorporated during preparation of the TCRbeta library. One entry per CDR3 protein results from TCRdb running MiXCR on the PCR reads. Found here are just over 950,000 distinct CDR3 sequences, around 30% of them singletons; the top ten hold roughly 27%. The sample was PBMCs, mostly from graft donor cells, taken 360 days after TCRalphabeta/CD19-depleted stem cell transplant. Every receptor here comes from a boy under two years old who had a stem cell transplant for SCID, so the T cells may come from the graft donor.

The chain employs TRBV10-3 and TRBJ1-1; the D gene is possibly TRBD1 (5 bases). Trimming left V 8 bases short and J 1 base short, with 17 bases between. The CDR3 extends over 15 amino acids. Per the germline V gene, CDR1 is ENHRY and CDR2 is SYGVKD. The CDR3 nucleotides are TGTGCCATCCAATCGGCCGGGGCGTCGAACACTGAAGCTTTCTTT. This encodes CAIQSAGASNTEAFF.

This clonotype has just a few counts. J is TRBJ1-2 and V is TRBV12-3 or TRBV12-4; D remains ambiguous. The CDR3 loop spans 14 amino acids. The ends were cut back, 5 bases at V and 2 bases at J, with 12 bases in the middle. CDR3 DNA: TGTGCCAGCAGTGCCCTGATAGGGAACTATGGCTACACCTTC. Protein product: CASSALIGNYGYTF.